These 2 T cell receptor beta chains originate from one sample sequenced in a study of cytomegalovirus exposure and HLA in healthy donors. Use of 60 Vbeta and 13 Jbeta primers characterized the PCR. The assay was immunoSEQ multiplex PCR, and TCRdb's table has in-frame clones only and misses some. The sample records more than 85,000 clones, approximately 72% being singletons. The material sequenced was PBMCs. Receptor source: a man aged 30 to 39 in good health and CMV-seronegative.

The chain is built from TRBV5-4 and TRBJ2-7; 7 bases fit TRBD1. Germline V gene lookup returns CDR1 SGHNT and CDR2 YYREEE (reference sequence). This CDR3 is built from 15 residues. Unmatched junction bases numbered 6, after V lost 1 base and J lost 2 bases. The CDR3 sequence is CASSLSKGAPYEQYF. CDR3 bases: TGTGCCAGCAGCTTGTCTAAGGGGGCCCCCTACGAGCAGTACTTC. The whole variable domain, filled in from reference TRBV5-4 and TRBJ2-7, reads ETGVTQSPTHLIKTRGQQVTLRCSSQSGHNTVSWYQQALGQGPQFIFQYYREEENGRGNFPPRFSGLQFPNYSSELNVNALELDDSALYLCASSLSKGAPYEQYFGPGTRLTVT.

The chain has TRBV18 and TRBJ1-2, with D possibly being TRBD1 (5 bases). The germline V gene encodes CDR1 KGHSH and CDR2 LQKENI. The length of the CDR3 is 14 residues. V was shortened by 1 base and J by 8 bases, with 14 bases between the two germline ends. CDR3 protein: CASSPQDGQGGYTF. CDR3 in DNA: TGTGCCAGCTCACCACAGGATGGACAAGGGGGCTACACCTTC.